Listed here are 28 T cell receptor beta chains from one sample, sequenced in a study of T-cell reconstitution after alpha-beta-depleted transplantation in children. As it was prepared, the TCRbeta library received unique molecular identifiers. TCRdb itself ran the PCR reads through MiXCR, one entry per CDR3 protein. This table has approximately 500,000 distinct CDR3 sequences, about 10% appearing once. This material consisted of PBMCs, taken before TCRalphabeta/CD19-depleted stem cell transplant. The origin of the receptors is a child aged 2-15 years with inherited bone marrow failure, due to receive a stem cell transplant.

This clonotype was picked up many times. The J gene is TRBJ2-1, the V gene TRBV4-3, with 13 bases that match TRBD2. The CDR3 has 18 residues. Germline trimming cut 0 bases from V and 7 bases from J; bases unmatched to any gene: 9. The V gene's germline CDR1 is LGHNA and CDR2 YSLEER. CDR3 nucleotide sequence: TGCGCCAGCAGCCAAGATTATGGACTAGCGGGAGAGGGTAATGAGCAGTTCTTC. It is translated as CASSQDYGLAGEGNEQFF.

This clonotype was seen only a few times. This rearrangement joins TRBV13 to TRBJ2-1; D possibly corresponds to TRBD1 (5 bases). Trimming left V 9 bases short and J 0 bases short, with 9 bases between. The CDR3 has 13 amino acids. The V gene's germline CDR1 is PRHDT and CDR2 FYEKMQ (reference sequence). CDR3 loop: CASRQPSYNEQFF. CDR3 bases: TGTGCCAGTCGACAGCCCTCCTACAATGAGCAGTTCTTC. The whole variable domain, remainder taken from reference TRBV13 and TRBJ2-1, is AAGVIQSPRHLIKEKRETATLKCYPIPRHDTVYWYQQGPGQDPQFLISFYEKMQSDKGSIPDRFSAQQFSDYHSELNMSSLELGDSALYFCASRQPSYNEQFFGPGTRLTVL.

This clonotype was observed many times. The gene calls are TRBV28 and TRBJ2-7; TRBD2 matches 7 bases. V trimming: 8 bases; J trimming: 2 bases; junction bases outside the gene matches: 6. The length of the CDR3 is 13 residues. Germline V gives CDR1 MDHEN, CDR2 SYDVKM. CDR3 bases: TGTGCCAGCGGTTGGCGGGAGACCTACGAGCAGTACTTC. The encoded protein is CASGWRETYEQYF.

This clonotype was found many times. V and J are TRBV25-1 and TRBJ2-7, with 7 bases lining up with TRBD2. J was trimmed by 4 bases and V by 5 bases; bases with no gene match: 14. The CDR3 has 16 residues. The germline gives CDR1 MGHDK, CDR2 SYGVNS. The CDR3 reads CASSRRTGTGRYEQYF. Written as DNA, the CDR3 is TGTGCCAGCAGTCGCCGTACCGGGACCGGGAGGTACGAGCAGTACTTC.

The table lists this clonotype with many counts. This chain links TRBV28 with TRBJ2-7; 7 bases fit TRBD1. The CDR3 has 15 residues. The V segment lost 1 base and the J segment 2 bases; nucleotides outside the gene matches: 5. Germline V CDR1 and CDR2: MDHEN, SYDVKM. The CDR3 protein is CASSLSPDRPYEQYF. The CDR3 nucleotides read TGTGCCAGCAGTTTATCTCCGGACAGGCCCTACGAGCAGTACTTC.

This clonotype has only a few counts. The gene calls are TRBV25-1 and TRBJ2-5; 9 nucleotides match TRBD1. The germline V gene encodes CDR1 MGHDK and CDR2 SYGVNS. After removal of 2 bases from V and 4 bases from J, the junction contained 5 bases not matched to a gene. This CDR3 spans 15 amino acids. The CDR3 DNA sequence: TGTGCCAGCAGTGAACGGGGGACAGGGTTAGAGACCCAGTACTTC. Its translation is CASSERGTGLETQYF. Based on the CDR3 plus reference TRBV25-1 and TRBJ2-5, the full variable domain is EADIYQTPRYLVIGTGKKITLECSQTMGHDKMYWYQQDPGMELHLIHYSYGVNSTEKGDLSSESTVSRIRTEHFPLTLESARPSHTSQYLCASSERGTGLETQYFGPGTRLLVL.

This rearrangement joins TRBV6-5 to TRBJ2-1, with a possible D match to TRBD2 (5 bases). The CDR3 consists of 13 residues. Germline V CDR1 and CDR2: MNHEY, SVGAGI. V was cut by 10 bases and J by 2 bases, with 12 bases left in between. In DNA form, the CDR3 reads TGTGCCACGTTACTAGGGACCTACAATGAGCAGTTCTTC. Translating it yields CATLLGTYNEQFF.

This chain links TRBV10-1 with TRBJ2-3; D is unclear. This CDR3 is 13 amino acids long. In germline, CDR1 is WNHNN, CDR2 SYGVQD (reference sequence). Trimming left V 4 bases short and J 4 bases short, with 9 bases between. CDR3 loop: CASSALDADTQYF. The CDR3 coding sequence is TGCGCCAGCAGTGCGTTAGACGCAGATACGCAGTATTTT.

The gene calls are TRBV7-6 and TRBJ2-7; weak D call: TRBD1 (6 bases). The germline gives CDR1 SGHVS, CDR2 FNYEAQ. The V gene lost 4 bases and the J gene lost 5 bases, with 12 bases spanning the gap. This CDR3 is 13 amino acids long. The CDR3 region has the DNA TGTGCCAGCAGCTCGGACAGTGGCCACGAGCAGTACTTC. Translation gives CASSSDSGHEQYF.

This clonotype was found a few times. The junction departs from germline at one end; a sequencing error may be responsible. The gene calls are TRBV7-9 and TRBJ2-7; a possible D gene is TRBD1 (5 bases). Germline CDR1 reads SEHNR; CDR2 reads FQNEAQ (reference sequence). This CDR3 comprises 16 residues. CDR3 protein: CASSPLPGPPTYEQYF. The CDR3 coding sequence is TGTGCCAGCAGCCCCCTCCCAGGGCCTCCGACCTACGAGCAGTACTTT.

This clonotype occurred many times. The rearrangement joins TRBV15 to TRBJ1-3, with no clear D. The germline V gene has CDR1 LNHNV and CDR2 YYDKDF (reference sequence). The V end lost 0 bases, the J end lost 1 base, and 13 bases lay between the germline ends. The CDR3 is 17 amino acids. The DNA of the CDR3 is TGTGCCACCAGCAGAGATAGTATTACGGCATCTGGAAACACCATATATTTT. It codes for CATSRDSITASGNTIYF.

This clonotype was detected many times. One end of the junction is discordant with germline, which a read error may explain. The chain recombines TRBV19 with TRBJ1-1; D is unclear. The CDR3 sequence is 13 residues long. The V gene's germline CDR1 is LNHDA and CDR2 SQIVND (reference sequence). The CDR3 DNA sequence: TGTGCCAGCAGTATTGGTGGGAACACTGAAGCTTTCTTT. This sequence encodes CASSIGGNTEAFF.

A few counts support this clonotype. The chain has TRBV5-4 and TRBJ1-1; D gene uncertain. Trimming cost V 0 bases and J 1 base, with 10 bases left between them. This CDR3 region has 15 residues. CDR1 and CDR2 (germline): SGHNT, YYREEE (reference sequence). DNA of the CDR3: TGTGCCAGCAGCTTGGATCCAGGAGAGAACACTGAAGCTTTCTTT. Its protein is CASSLDPGENTEAFF.

The DNA of the CDR3 is TGTGCCAGCTCACAGGTCCAGGGTCCAGGGGCCAACGTCCTGACTTTC. Translation: CASSQVQGPGANVLTF. This rearrangement joins TRBV18 to TRBJ2-6, with D possibly being TRBD1 (5 bases). V dropped 4 bases and J dropped 4 bases, with 14 bases sitting between them. The CDR3 is 16 residues long. Germline CDR1 KGHSH, CDR2 LQKENI.

At least ten counts were recorded for this clonotype. V usage is TRBV12-3 or TRBV12-4 and J usage is TRBJ1-2; the D is unclear. The CDR3 covers 12 residues. Trimming removed 3 bases from V and 2 bases from J, with 4 bases in between. CDR3 DNA: TGTGCCAGCAGTTTTGGGAACTATGGCTACACCTTC. This translates into CASSFGNYGYTF.

The sample holds many counts of this clonotype. This chain uses TRBV30 with TRBJ2-7; D is unclear. Germline CDR1 reads GTSNPN; CDR2 reads SVGIG (reference sequence). Trimming left V 2 bases short and J 2 bases short, with 10 bases between. CDR3 length: 13 amino acids. This CDR3 reads CAWSPAVTYEQYF. CDR3 DNA: TGTGCCTGGAGTCCGGCGGTAACCTACGAGCAGTACTTC.

This clonotype was counted many times. Here the CDR3 reads CASSLAWGQNQPQHF. The CDR3 DNA is TGTGCCAGCAGCTTAGCTTGGGGACAGAATCAGCCCCAGCATTTT. The chain joins TRBV7-6 to TRBJ1-5, with 7 positions matching TRBD1. This CDR3 has 15 residues. Germline-derived CDR1 and CDR2 are SGHVS and FNYEAQ. Trimming took 0 bases from V and 4 from J; bases not matched to a gene: 3.

The chain joins TRBV4-2 to TRBJ1-2; unclear D gene. Trimming stripped 1 base from V and 6 bases from J, with 15 bases between. CDR1 and CDR2 (germline): LGHNA, YNFKEQ. The CDR3 covers 15 residues. The CDR3 here is CASSQGLVGVNGYTF. The CDR3 DNA is TGTGCCAGCAGCCAAGGATTGGTCGGGGTGAATGGCTACACCTTC.

This clonotype was observed many times. The chain recombines TRBV6-2 or TRBV6-3 with TRBJ1-2; D gene ambiguous. CDR1 is MNHEY and CDR2 is SVGEGT in the germline V gene. V lost 7 bases to trimming and J lost 1 base, with 10 bases between them. This CDR3 is 13 amino acids long. CDR3 in amino acids: CASIGRNNYGYTF. For the CDR3, the DNA is TGTGCCAGCATAGGACGGAATAACTATGGCTACACCTTC.

There are many counts of this clonotype. The chain recombines TRBV27 with TRBJ2-2; 13 positions match TRBD2. The J segment lost 8 bases and the V segment lost 2 bases, leaving 5 bases of the junction unmatched. Germline V lookup: CDR1 MNHEY, CDR2 SMNVEV (reference sequence). The CDR3 runs 16 residues. As DNA, the CDR3 is TGTGCCAGCAGTTTAAGACTAGCGGGAGGTGGAGGGGAGCTGTTTTTT. Its protein is CASSLRLAGGGGELFF.

Details on this clonotype: A read error may be the cause here, since a much bigger clone is one base away. The rearrangement joins TRBV4-3 to TRBJ1-2; a possible D gene is TRBD1 (5 bases). This CDR3 is 14 amino acids long. Germline V gene data show CDR1 as LGHNA and CDR2 as YSLEER. CDR3 DNA sequence: TGCGCCAGCGGCCAACAACCGGGGGACTATGGCTACACCTTC. Protein sequence: CASGQQPGDYGYTF.

This clonotype occurred many times. The chain carries TRBV28 and TRBJ2-1; D possibly corresponds to TRBD1 (5 bases). The CDR3 runs 16 residues. The germline gives CDR1 MDHEN, CDR2 SYDVKM. The V end lost 3 bases, the J end lost 6 bases, and 18 bases lay between the germline ends. CDR3 DNA: TGTGCCAGCAGTTTGGGGCGTTTTAGTTGGGGCAATGAGCAGTTCTTC. Its protein product is CASSLGRFSWGNEQFF.

V and J are TRBV28 and TRBJ2-2; D not certain. Per germline, CDR1 MDHEN and CDR2 SYDVKM. The V end was cut by 8 bases, the J end by 0 bases, with 7 bases between. The CDR3 length is 13 residues. The CDR3 DNA follows: TGTGCCAGCGTGAGCGCGAACACCGGGGAGCTGTTTTTT. Translated: CASVSANTGELFF.

This clonotype has ten or more counts. The rearrangement links TRBV4-1 to TRBJ2-1, with D tentatively TRBD2 (6 bases). Trimming removed 1 base from V and 4 bases from J, with 14 bases in between. The CDR3 loop spans 16 amino acids. Germline CDR1 reads MGHRA; CDR2 reads YSYEKL. The DNA of the CDR3 is TGCGCCAGCAGCCAAGTAGCCCCCGGGACTTACAATGAGCAGTTCTTC. This sequence encodes CASSQVAPGTYNEQFF.

This clonotype was recorded many times. The J gene is TRBJ2-3, the V gene TRBV29-1; maybe TRBD1 (7 bases). The ends were cut back, 4 bases at V and 5 bases at J, with 10 bases in the middle. CDR3 length equals 12 residues. Per germline, CDR1 SQVTM and CDR2 ANQGSEA. The CDR3: CSVGQGGDTQYF. CDR3 DNA sequence: TGCAGCGTTGGCCAGGGGGGAGATACGCAGTATTTT.

This clonotype was seen more than once but under ten times. The chain combines TRBV4-3 with TRBJ2-7, with 7 nucleotides matching TRBD2. V was clipped by 4 bases and J by 3 bases; unmatched bases: 6. From germline, CDR1 is LGHNA and CDR2 YSLEER. The CDR3 loop spans 14 amino acids. The CDR3 bases are TGCGCCAGCAGCCCTTATCGGGAGGACTACGAGCAGTACTTC. Translating gives CASSPYREDYEQYF.

Ten or more counts support this clonotype. The genes are TRBV19 and TRBJ1-2; 8 positions match TRBD1. Germline V CDR1 and CDR2: LNHDA, SQIVND (reference sequence). The CDR3 runs 14 residues. V shed 5 bases, J shed 3 bases, and the junction held 5 bases outside the gene matches. The CDR3 protein is CASSPTTGDYGYTF. In DNA, the CDR3 is TGTGCCAGTAGTCCGACGACAGGGGACTATGGCTACACCTTC.

This chain connects TRBV11-1 to TRBJ1-1; D is ambiguous. Deletions cut 5 bases from V and 9 bases from J, with 22 bases between. This CDR3 contains 15 residues. CDR1 SGHAT and CDR2 FQDESV come from the germline V gene (reference sequence). The CDR3 is CASSNNRAIINQAFF. As DNA, the CDR3 is TGTGCCAGCAGCAACAACCGGGCAATTATAAACCAAGCTTTCTTT. The whole variable domain, filled in from reference TRBV11-1 and TRBJ1-1, reads EAEVAQSPRYKITEKSQAVAFWCDPISGHATLYWYRQILGQGPELLVQFQDESVVDDSQLPKDRFSAERLKGVDSTLKIQPAELGDSAMYLCASSNNRAIINQAFFGQGTRLTVV.